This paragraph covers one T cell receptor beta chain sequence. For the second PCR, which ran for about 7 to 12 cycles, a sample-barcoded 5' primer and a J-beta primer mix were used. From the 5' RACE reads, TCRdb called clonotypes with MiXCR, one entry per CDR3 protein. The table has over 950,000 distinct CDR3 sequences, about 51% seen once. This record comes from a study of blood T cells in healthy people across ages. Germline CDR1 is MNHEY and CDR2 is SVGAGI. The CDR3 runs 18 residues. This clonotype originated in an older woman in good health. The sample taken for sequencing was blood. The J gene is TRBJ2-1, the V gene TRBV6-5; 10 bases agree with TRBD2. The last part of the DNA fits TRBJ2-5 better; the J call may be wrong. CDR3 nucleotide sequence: TGTGCCAGCAGTTACTCGGGCCCCGCTAGCGGGAGTGATGGGGCCCAGTACTTC. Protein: CASSYSGPASGSDGAQYF.